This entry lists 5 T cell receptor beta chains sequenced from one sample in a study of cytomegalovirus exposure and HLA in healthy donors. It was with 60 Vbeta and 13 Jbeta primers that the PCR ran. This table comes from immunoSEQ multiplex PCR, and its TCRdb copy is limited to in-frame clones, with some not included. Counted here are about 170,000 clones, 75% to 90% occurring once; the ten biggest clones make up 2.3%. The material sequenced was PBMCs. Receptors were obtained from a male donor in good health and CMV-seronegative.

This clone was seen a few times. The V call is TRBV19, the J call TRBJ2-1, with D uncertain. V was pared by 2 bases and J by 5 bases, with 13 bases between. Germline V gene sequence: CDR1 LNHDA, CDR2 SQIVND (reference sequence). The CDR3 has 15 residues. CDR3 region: CASSIQALMDNEQFF. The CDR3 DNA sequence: TGTGCCAGTAGTATACAGGCTCTTATGGACAATGAGCAGTTCTTC.

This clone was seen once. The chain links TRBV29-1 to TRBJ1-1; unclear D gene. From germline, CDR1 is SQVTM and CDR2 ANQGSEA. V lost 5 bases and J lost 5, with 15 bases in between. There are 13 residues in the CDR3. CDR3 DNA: TGCAGCGTTCGGGGTTGGGGTGGTACTGAAGCTTTCTTT. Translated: CSVRGWGGTEAFF.

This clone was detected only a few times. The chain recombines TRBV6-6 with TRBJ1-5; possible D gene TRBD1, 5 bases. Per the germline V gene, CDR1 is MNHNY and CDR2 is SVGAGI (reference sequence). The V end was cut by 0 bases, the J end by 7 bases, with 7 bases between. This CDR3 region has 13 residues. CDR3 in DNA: TGTGCCAGCAGTTACTCGACAGAACAGCCCCAGCATTTT. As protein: CASSYSTEQPQHF.

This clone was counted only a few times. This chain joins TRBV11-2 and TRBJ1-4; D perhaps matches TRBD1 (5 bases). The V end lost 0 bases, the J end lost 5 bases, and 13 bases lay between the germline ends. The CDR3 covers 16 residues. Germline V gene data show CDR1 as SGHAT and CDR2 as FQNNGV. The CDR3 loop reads CASSLEQLAGNEKLFF. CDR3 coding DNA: TGTGCCAGCAGCTTAGAACAGTTAGCAGGGAATGAAAAACTGTTTTTT.

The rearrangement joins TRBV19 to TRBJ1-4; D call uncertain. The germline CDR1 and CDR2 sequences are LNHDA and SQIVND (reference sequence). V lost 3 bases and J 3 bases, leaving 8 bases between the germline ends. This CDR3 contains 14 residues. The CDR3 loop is CASSIMAANEKLFF. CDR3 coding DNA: TGTGCCAGTAGTATTATGGCGGCTAATGAAAAACTGTTTTTT.